This T cell receptor beta chain was obtained from a study of a mutant IDH1 vaccine in newly diagnosed glioma. At the level of the study: Averaging roughly 40 years of age, treated patients were roughly 60% male and roughly 38% female. Patients previously underwent radiotherapy, temozolomide, or both, and most underwent both.

This CDR3 has 13 residues. Trimming left V 0 bases short and J 11 bases short, with 13 bases between. CDR1 and CDR2 (germline): ENHRY, SYGVKD. Regarding time point: week 5, during vaccination. A 20-mer mutant IDH1 peptide at 300 ug was injected subcutaneously with topical imiquimod. Clones were sequenced by immunoSEQ multiplex PCR, and TCRdb holds only the in-frame ones, with some missing. The top ten hold roughly 5.1% of the sample, which has tens of thousands of clones, about nine tenths seen once. This clone was counted only a few times. What it recognizes is unknown. The V and J genes are TRBV10-3 and TRBJ1-1; D is ambiguous. The sample was PBMCs, taken from a glioma patient whose treatment included an IDH1 peptide vaccine. This TCR was sampled from a woman aged 35 to 49 with glioma. The CDR3 DNA reads as TGTGCCATCAGTGAGTCTCTTGGCAGTCGGGCTTTCTTT. Translated, it gives CAISESLGSRAFF.